This TCR beta chain was sequenced for a study of blood T cell repertoires in COVID-19. Study-wide background: Sources were T cells, B-cell-depleted T cells, or PBMCs; the material itself was cDNA or gDNA.

Profiled with immunoSEQ multiplex PCR; TCRdb holds only in-frame clones, not every one. The table has approximately 250,000 clones, approximately 80% seen once; the top ten hold less than 10%. With 5 bases clipped from V and 5 bases from J, the junction kept 4 bases outside the gene matches. Germline V gives CDR1 PRHDT, CDR2 FYEKMQ (reference sequence). The CDR3 is 14 amino acids. This clone is a singleton in its sample. The specimen was peripheral blood. This clonotype originated in a human donor in a cohort sampled during active COVID-19. J is TRBJ2-3 and V is TRBV13; TRBD1 matches at 10 bases. CDR3 coding DNA: TGTGCCAGCAGCCCGGGGGACAGGGGAGATACGCAGTATTTT. It specifies CASSPGDRGDTQYF.